This T cell receptor (beta chain) is from a study of identical twins. Regarding the study as a whole: Cord blood's abundant beta clonotypes had fewer insertions, unlike memory repertoires. Partly confounded zero-insertion analyses could result from invariant MAIT and iNKT cells.

TCRdb used MiXCR to reprocess the 5' RACE reads, holding one entry per CDR3 protein. This table holds about 340,000 distinct CDR3 sequences, 9% to 10% found once. Germline CDR1 SQVTM, CDR2 ANQGSEA. The CDR3 has 14 residues. V lost 1 base to trimming and J lost 6 bases, with 13 bases between them. This clonotype was counted between two and nine times. No antigen is known for it. This receptor was identified in a woman aged 50 to 65 in good health. The rearrangement links TRBV29-1 to TRBJ1-5; D unresolved. Source material: naive T cells sorted from blood. The CDR3 loop reads CSVEGVRPGQPQHF. The CDR3 DNA sequence: TGCAGCGTTGAAGGTGTGCGGCCGGGTCAGCCCCAGCATTTT.